The sequence of this TCR beta chain was determined in a study of shared clonotypes between healthy human individuals. The protocol was immunoSEQ multiplex PCR, while the TCRdb copy is restricted to in-frame clones and leaves out a portion. In the table there are nearly 600,000 clones, around 95% of which are singletons. CD45RO-negative, CCR7-positively selected cells formed the naive CD8 fraction, excluding terminally differentiated effector memory CD45RA+ cells. The CDR3 length is 13 residues. Trimming stripped 6 bases from V and 1 base from J, with 8 bases between. Germline lookup yields CDR1 KGHSH and CDR2 LQKENI.

The chain joins TRBV18 to TRBJ2-3; maybe TRBD2 (6 bases). The sequenced sample was naive CD8+ T cells sorted from blood. The clonotype was recovered from a woman in her thirties in good health. The CDR3 loop reads CASSLARTDTQYF. DNA of the CDR3: TGTGCCAGCTCGCTAGCGCGCACAGATACGCAGTATTTT.